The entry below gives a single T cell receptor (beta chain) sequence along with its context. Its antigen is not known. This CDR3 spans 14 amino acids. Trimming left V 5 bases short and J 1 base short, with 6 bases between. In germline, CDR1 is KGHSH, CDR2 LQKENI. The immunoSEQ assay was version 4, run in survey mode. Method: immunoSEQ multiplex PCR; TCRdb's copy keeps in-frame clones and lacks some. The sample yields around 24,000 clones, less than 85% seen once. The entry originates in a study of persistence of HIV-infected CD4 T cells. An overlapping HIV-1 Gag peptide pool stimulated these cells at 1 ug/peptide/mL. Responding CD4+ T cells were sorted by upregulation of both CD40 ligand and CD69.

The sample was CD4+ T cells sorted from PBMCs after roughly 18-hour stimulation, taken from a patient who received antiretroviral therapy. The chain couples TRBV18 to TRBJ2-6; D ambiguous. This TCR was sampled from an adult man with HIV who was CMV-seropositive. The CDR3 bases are TGTGCCAGCTCAACTACATCTGGGGCCAACGTCCTGACTTTC. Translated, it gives CASSTTSGANVLTF.